What follows describes a single TCR beta chain. Its antigen is not known. Between the trimmed V and J ends, which lost 5 bases and 2 bases, there was a span of 12 bases. CDR1 and CDR2 (germline): MNHNY, SVGAGI (reference sequence). The CDR3 length is 14 residues. These data come from a study of T cell responses to AZD1222 COVID-19 vaccine. Broader study findings: Repertoire samples came only from after the peak T cell response. Seropositive status at baseline applied to only six AZD1222 recipients. With dominance at 160-218 and 743-854, vaccine-associated CD4 TCRs spanned spike. Donor demographics were predominantly white British with a female majority; clonal diversity may be underestimated.

Profiled with immunoSEQ multiplex PCR; TCRdb holds only in-frame clones, not every one. Among about 110,000 clones, roughly 90% were seen once, and the ten largest hold 8.5% to 10%. The sequence was obtained from an adult who received the AZD1222 COVID-19 vaccine. V usage is TRBV6-6 and J usage is TRBJ1-2; no firm D call. The specimen comprised peripheral blood, sampled 28 days after the second AZD1222 dose. CDR3 residues: CASSPEIPNYGYTF. The CDR3 nucleotides read TGTGCCAGCAGTCCGGAGATACCAAACTATGGCTACACCTTC.